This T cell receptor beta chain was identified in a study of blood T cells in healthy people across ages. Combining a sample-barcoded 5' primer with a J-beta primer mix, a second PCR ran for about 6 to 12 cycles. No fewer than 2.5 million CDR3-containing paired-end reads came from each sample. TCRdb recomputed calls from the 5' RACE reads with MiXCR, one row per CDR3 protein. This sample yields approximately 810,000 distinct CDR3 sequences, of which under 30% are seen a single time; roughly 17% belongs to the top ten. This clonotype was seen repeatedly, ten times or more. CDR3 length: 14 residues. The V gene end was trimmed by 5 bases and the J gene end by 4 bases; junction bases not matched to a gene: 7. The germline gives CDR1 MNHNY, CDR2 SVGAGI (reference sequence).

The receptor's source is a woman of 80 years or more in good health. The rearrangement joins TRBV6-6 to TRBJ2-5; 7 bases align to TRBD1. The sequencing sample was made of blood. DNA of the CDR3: TGTGCCAGCAGTAAGACAGGGTGGGGAGAGACCCAGTACTTC. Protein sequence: CASSKTGWGETQYF.